This TCR beta chain derives from a study of post-analysis software for immune sequencing data. Study in general: Relapsing-remitting, secondary progressive and progressive-relapsing multiple sclerosis were all included among the disease courses. Broader study findings: People with multiple sclerosis had a significantly lower normalized Chao1 diversity than controls did. F measure clustering grouped samples strongly by preparation batch. About five TRBV segments were more frequent in patients than controls; TRBV5-6, TRBV5-1 and TRBV20-1 belonged to this group.

Unique molecular identifiers featured in each of the TCR beta cDNA libraries. T cells numbering about 0.9 to 11 million gave rise to 450,000 to 550,000 cDNA molecules. TCRdb reprocessed the PCR reads with MiXCR, giving one entry per CDR3 protein. The sample holds approximately 630,000 distinct CDR3 sequences, 55% to 70% seen once. Regarding this clonotype: Its antigen is not known.

Per the germline V gene, CDR1 is MNHNS and CDR2 is SASEGT. Trimming took 8 bases from V and 2 from J, leaving 20 bases between them. The CDR3 has 16 amino acids. The chain employs TRBV6-1 and TRBJ2-3, with D possibly being TRBD2 (6 bases). The TCR comes from a girl aged 2 to 10 with multiple sclerosis. Sequencing was performed on blood. The CDR3 coding sequence is TGTGCCAGCGGGAAGCGGGCCAGGGTGCCCACAGATACGCAGTATTTT. Its translation is CASGKRARVPTDTQYF.